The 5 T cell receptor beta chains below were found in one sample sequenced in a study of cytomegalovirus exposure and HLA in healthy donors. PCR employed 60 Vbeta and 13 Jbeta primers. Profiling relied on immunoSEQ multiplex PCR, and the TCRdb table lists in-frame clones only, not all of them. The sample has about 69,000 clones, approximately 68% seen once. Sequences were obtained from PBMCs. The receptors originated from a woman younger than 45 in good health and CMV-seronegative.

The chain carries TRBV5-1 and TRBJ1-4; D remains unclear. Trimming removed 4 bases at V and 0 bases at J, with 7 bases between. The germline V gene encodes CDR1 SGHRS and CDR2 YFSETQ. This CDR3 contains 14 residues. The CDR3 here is CASSGGTTNEKLFF. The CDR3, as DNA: TGCGCCAGCAGCGGAGGAACAACTAATGAAAAACTGTTTTTT.

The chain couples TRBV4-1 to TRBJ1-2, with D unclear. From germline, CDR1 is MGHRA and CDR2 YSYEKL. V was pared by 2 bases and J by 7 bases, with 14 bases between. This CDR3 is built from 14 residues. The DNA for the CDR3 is TGCGCCAGCAGCCAACCACCTGCGGGGATTGGCTACACCTTC. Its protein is CASSQPPAGIGYTF.

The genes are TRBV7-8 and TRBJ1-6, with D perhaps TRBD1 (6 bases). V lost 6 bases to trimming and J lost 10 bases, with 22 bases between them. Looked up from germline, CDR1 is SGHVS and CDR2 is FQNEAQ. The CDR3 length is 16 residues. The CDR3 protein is CASRTALRGGGSPLHF. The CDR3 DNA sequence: TGTGCCAGCAGGACTGCCCTCAGGGGTGGGGGATCACCCCTCCACTTT.

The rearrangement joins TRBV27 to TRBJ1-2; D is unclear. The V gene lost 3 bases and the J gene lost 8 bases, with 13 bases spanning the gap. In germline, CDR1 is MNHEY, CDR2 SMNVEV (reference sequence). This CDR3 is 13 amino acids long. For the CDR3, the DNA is TGTGCCAGCAGTTTGTTGGGAGGAAGGGGCTACACCTTC. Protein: CASSLLGGRGYTF.

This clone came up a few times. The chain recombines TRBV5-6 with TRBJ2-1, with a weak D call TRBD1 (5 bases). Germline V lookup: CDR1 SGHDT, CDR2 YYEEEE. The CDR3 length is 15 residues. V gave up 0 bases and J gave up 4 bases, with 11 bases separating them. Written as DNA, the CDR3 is TGTGCCAGCAGCTTGGGTACAGGATATTACAATGAGCAGTTCTTC. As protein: CASSLGTGYYNEQFF.